This T cell receptor beta chain was captured in a study of beta chain features in type 1 diabetes. Study findings and constraints: Healthy donors had naive, central memory and Treg TCRB repertoires that appeared less similar than those seen among patients.

A word on this clone: Its matching antigen is unknown.

Deletions cut 1 base from V and 3 bases from J, with 5 bases between. The germline V gene has CDR1 KGHSH and CDR2 LQKENI. CDR3 length: 13 amino acids. Investigators reverse transcribed all isolated RNA, so they sequenced expressed TCRB transcripts. The table came from immunoSEQ multiplex PCR; TCRdb's copy has only in-frame clones and leaves some out. The sample consists of 450,000 or so clones, about 10% of them appearing once. Staining for CD45RO/CCR7/CD25/CD127/CD95/CD27 allowed sorting of CD4+ naive, central memory, regulatory and stem cell-like memory cells. The clonotype comes from a woman under 30 in good health. The sample was naive CD4+ T cells from blood. This chain connects TRBV18 to TRBJ2-3; D not resolved. CDR3 amino acids: CASSPQQTDTQYF. The CDR3 bases are TGTGCCAGCTCACCACAACAGACAGATACGCAGTATTTT.